A selection of T cell receptor beta chains follows, all from one sample in a study of shared clonotypes between healthy human individuals. Profiling relied on immunoSEQ multiplex PCR, and the TCRdb table lists in-frame clones only, not all of them. The data contain some 2,500,000 clones, roughly 93% of them seen just once; the ten biggest clones take up 0.36%. Sequencing was performed on naive CD4+ T cells from PBMCs. These receptors originate from a man aged 18 to 35 in good health. Some clones in this sample may be carry-over from other donors' samples. Both conserved end residues are trimmed from each CDR3. A D gene is named only where the DNA matches it firmly.

v_call	d_call	j_call	cdr3_length	cdr3_aa
TRBV28	TRBD1	TRBJ2-3	14	ATSRGEGASTDTQY
TRBV19	NA	TRBJ2-3	11	ASSTDSLDTQY
TRBV6-5	NA	TRBJ2-7	13	ASSRPGWGSDGQY
TRBV28	NA	TRBJ2-3	13	ASSPKSLGTDTQY
TRBV7-2	NA	TRBJ1-3	13	ASSLAAGGGFTIY
TRBV19	TRBD2	TRBJ2-1	13	ATNGLAGGYNEQF
TRBV28	NA	TRBJ2-1	10	ASSLRGTKQF
TRBV28	NA	TRBJ1-2	11	ASSYIRRDGYT
TRBV29-1	TRBD2	TRBJ2-5	12	SVEIAGGEETQY
TRBV4-3	NA	TRBJ2-3	11	ASSQGPTDTQY
TRBV7-9	NA	TRBJ2-1	9	ASSPGPGQF
TRBV28	TRBD1	TRBJ1-2	13	ASSLLQGNDYGYT